Listed below are T cell receptor beta chains from one sample, sequenced in a study of OX40 agonist ivuxolimab in advanced cancers. TCRdb keeps only in-frame clones here, not all; method: immunoSEQ multiplex PCR. The repertoire holds 68,000 or so clones, with approximately 90% as singletons. Sequences were derived from CD4+ or CD8+ T cells sorted from blood, sampled in a trial of the OX40 agonist ivuxolimab. These receptors were taken from an adult with an advanced solid tumor such as melanoma, head and neck, liver or kidney cancer. CDR3s include the opening cysteine and the closing phenylalanine or tryptophan. D genes are given only for firm matches. Part of the rows lack a size; the others show once, few, many or a class for expanded clones.

D gene	clone size	V gene	J gene	CDR3 DNA	CDR3 protein
.	.	TRBV7-3	TRBJ2-3	TGTGCCAGCAGCTTAACCGGCGGAGGGCGTGATACGCAGTATTTT	CASSLTGGGRDTQYF
.	.	TRBV5-1	TRBJ2-3	TGCGCCAGCAGCTTGGTGGGCAGGGGAAGCACAGATACGCAGTATTTT	CASSLVGRGSTDTQYF
.	.	TRBV30	TRBJ1-6	TGTGCCTGGGCCTCCGGGACGAGTAATTCACCCCTCCACTTT	CAWASGTSNSPLHF
.	once	TRBV23-1	TRBJ1-4	TGCGCCAGCAGTCCTACGGAAGCTAATGAAAAACTGTTTTTT	CASSPTEANEKLFF
.	once	TRBV2	TRBJ2-3	TGTGCCAGCAGTGAAGACGGTGTTAGGACAGATACGCAGTATTTT	CASSEDGVRTDTQYF
.	.	TRBV30	TRBJ1-1	TGTGCCTGCACTCGGGGGAGTCGGACTGAAGCTTTCTTT	CACTRGSRTEAFF
.	.	TRBV21-1	TRBJ1-5	TGTGCCAGCAGCAAAGGACAGGATAGCAATCAGCCCCAGCATTTT	CASSKGQDSNQPQHF
.	.	TRBV30	TRBJ1-5	TGTGCCTGGAGTGGGGGTGCTAGACAGCCCCAGCATTTT	CAWSGGARQPQHF
.	once	TRBV29-1	TRBJ2-1	TGCAGCTTATCACACAACAATGAGCAGTTCTTC	CSLSHNNEQFF
.	.	TRBV15	TRBJ1-2	TGTGCCACCAGCAGAGTTACCAGTAACTATGGCTACACCTTC	CATSRVTSNYGYTF
TRBD2	.	TRBV4-1	TRBJ2-5	TGCGCCAGCAGCATTCTTTTTGTAGCGCGGGGGAGGGAGACCCAGTACTTC	CASSILFVARGRETQYF
TRBD2	once	TRBV19	TRBJ2-7	TGTGCCAGTAGTAGAAAATCTAGCGGAGGTCTTCTCGAGCAGTACTTC	CASSRKSSGGLLEQYF
.	.	TRBV19	TRBJ1-1	TGTGCCAGTAAGACCCGGGTAACTGAAGCTTTCTTT	CASKTRVTEAFF
TRBD1	.	TRBV12-5	TRBJ1-4	TGTGCTACTTCCCCAGGGGGATTAAATGAAAAACTGTTTTTT	CATSPGGLNEKLFF
.	few	TRBV27	TRBJ2-1	TGTGCCAGCAGTAGCGTCGGGCTCAGAAGCAATGAGCAGTTCTTC	CASSSVGLRSNEQFF
.	.	TRBV11-3	TRBJ1-2	TGTGCCAGCAGCTTAGAGGGGGCGGGCTATGGCTACACCTTC	CASSLEGAGYGYTF
.	.	TRBV11-2	TRBJ2-7	TGTGCCAGCAGCTTAGGGGTCCTAGACCACGAGCAGTACTTC	CASSLGVLDHEQYF
.	once	TRBV2	TRBJ2-7	TGTGCCAGCAGGGAACAGGGACCGTCCTACGAGCAGTACTTC	CASREQGPSYEQYF
.	.	TRBV5-1	TRBJ1-1	TGCGCCAGCAGCTTGCTTGGGGGTGAGGGCTCTGAAGCTTTCTTT	CASSLLGGEGSEAFF
.	.	TRBV6-1	TRBJ2-6	TGTGCCAGCAGTGTATTCGGGCAGTCAAGCTCTGGGGCCAACGTCCTGACTTTC	CASSVFGQSSSGANVLTF
TRBD2	.	TRBV9	TRBJ2-3	TGTGCCAGCAGCCCCGGACTAGCTCAGTCTACGCAGTATTTT	CASSPGLAQSTQYF
.	.	TRBV10-1	TRBJ2-7	TGCGCCAGCAGCGAGAACAGGGCGTCCTACGAGCAGTACTTC	CASSENRASYEQYF
.	.	TRBV29-1	TRBJ2-5	TGCAGCGCCGCTGGCGGGACAAGTGGAGAGACCCAGTACTTC	CSAAGGTSGETQYF
TRBD2	.	TRBV7-3	TRBJ2-5	TGTGCCAGCAGCCGGGGGGGACAAGAGACCCAGTACTTC	CASSRGGQETQYF
TRBD1	few	TRBV27	TRBJ1-2	TGTGCCAGCGGTACACAGGGGGCACGGGGCTACACCTTC	CASGTQGARGYTF
.	.	TRBV13	TRBJ1-2	TGTGCCAGCAGCACCCGACAGGCTTGGGGGTATGGCTACACCTTC	CASSTRQAWGYGYTF
.	.	TRBV11-2	TRBJ2-3	TGTGCCAGCAGCTTATTCCTAGCTAGCACAGATACGCAGTATTTT	CASSLFLASTDTQYF
.	.	TRBV6-1	TRBJ1-2	TGTGCCAGCAGTGAAGTCGACAGGCCGGCCTATGGCTACACCTTC	CASSEVDRPAYGYTF
TRBD1	.	TRBV13	TRBJ2-7	TGTGCCAGCAGTGGACAGGGCCCACCCTACTACGAGCAGTACTTC	CASSGQGPPYYEQYF